This section outlines one T cell receptor (beta chain) sequence together with its context. This table comes from immunoSEQ multiplex PCR, and its TCRdb copy is limited to in-frame clones, with some not included. The sample yields some 320,000 clones, roughly 84% seen once. This sample was taken from a study of shared clonotypes between healthy human individuals. CDR3 length equals 14 residues. Germline V gene sequence: CDR1 SGDLS, CDR2 YYNGEE. V was trimmed by 0 bases and J by 7 bases, leaving 10 bases between them. CD45RO+ cells were combined with CCR7-negative CD45RA+ TemRA cells to form CD8 memory.

Sample: memory CD8+ T cells sorted from blood. Subset specified: CD45RO+ cells pooled with CCR7-negative TemRA cells. J is TRBJ2-2 and V is TRBV9; D is undetermined. The TCR was taken from a man aged 18 to 29 in good health. The DNA of the CDR3 is TGTGCCAGCAGCGTAGTGCGGTTCGGCGGGGAGCTGTTTTTT. Translating gives CASSVVRFGGELFF. The full variable domain, in which reference TRBV9 and TRBJ2-2 provide the parts outside the CDR3, is DSGVTQTPKHLITATGQRVTLRCSPRSGDLSVYWYQQSLDQGLQFLIQYYNGEERAKGNILERFSAQQFPDLHSELNLSSLELGDSALYFCASSVVRFGGELFFGEGSRLTVL.